This record looks at one T cell receptor beta chain sequence and its context. In the original workflow: Nucleated cell number was recorded as an estimate derived from reference gene primer amplification. Data came from immunoSEQ multiplex PCR; TCRdb stores just in-frame clones and leaves some out. V, J and clone size were drawn from that table, and D and trimming were deduced from the DNA. This table has around 250,000 clones, roughly 83% appearing once. The junction had 5 bases not matched to a gene; V was cut back by 5 bases and J by 1 base. The CDR3 is 16 amino acids. Germline V CDR1 and CDR2: MDHEN, SYDVKM. This sample stems from a study of blood T cell repertoires in COVID-19. The overall study: Samples of COVID-19 (acute and convalescent) were obtained from the United States, Italy and Spain. Nucleic acid was either cDNA or gDNA, and it came from T cells, B-cell-depleted T cells, or PBMCs.

The chain uses TRBV28 and TRBJ1-5; 10 bases are shared with TRBD1. Specimen: peripheral blood. This TCR came from an older man with acute or convalescent COVID-19. CDR3 region: CASSLPGQGSNQPQHF. The CDR3 DNA follows: TGTGCCAGCAGTCTGCCGGGACAGGGGAGCAATCAGCCCCAGCATTTT.